One sample yielded the 11 T cell receptor beta chains listed below, sequenced in a study of cytomegalovirus exposure and HLA in healthy donors. 13 Jbeta primers and 60 Vbeta primers were used for the PCR. Assay used: immunoSEQ multiplex PCR; TCRdb lists only in-frame clones, some missing. The table records around 150,000 clones, more than 75% of them present only once. The specimen sequenced was PBMCs. These receptors were taken from a man in his forties in good health and CMV-seronegative.

The chain combines TRBV7-3 with TRBJ2-1; TRBD2 might be the D (6 bases). The CDR3 has 16 amino acids. Trimming removed 2 bases at V and 0 bases at J, with 11 bases between. Germline V CDR1 and CDR2: SGHTA, FQGTGA. The CDR3 protein is CASSLHRGASYNEQFF. CDR3 nucleotide sequence: TGTGCCAGCAGCTTACACCGCGGGGCCTCCTACAATGAGCAGTTCTTC.

The rearrangement uses TRBV7-9 and TRBJ1-5; possible D gene TRBD1, 5 bases. Trimming left V 5 bases short and J 2 bases short, with 19 bases between. The CDR3 covers 17 residues. Per germline, CDR1 SEHNR and CDR2 FQNEAQ (reference sequence). The CDR3 region has the DNA TGTGCCAGCAGCCCAACCGGGGGAGGAGACGGCAATCAGCCCCAGCATTTT. Encoded protein: CASSPTGGGDGNQPQHF.

Here the CDR3 reads CASSQRRQGLGNTIYF. The CDR3 nucleotides read TGTGCCAGCAGCCAAAGGCGGCAGGGCCTCGGAAACACCATATATTTT. V usage is TRBV4-2 and J usage is TRBJ1-3, with D possibly being TRBD1 (5 bases). Deletions cut 2 bases from V and 4 bases from J, with 15 bases between. CDR1 and CDR2 (germline): LGHNA, YNFKEQ. This CDR3 has 16 amino acids.

The rearrangement joins TRBV18 to TRBJ2-3; TRBD2 agrees at 7 bases. The V segment lost 3 bases and the J segment 2 bases; nucleotides outside the gene matches: 8. Germline V CDR1 and CDR2: KGHSH, LQKENI. The CDR3 has 16 residues. CDR3: CASSPSGGSITDTQYF. The CDR3 DNA sequence: TGTGCCAGCTCACCTTCTGGCGGGAGTATCACAGATACGCAGTATTTT.

V and J are TRBV6-5 and TRBJ1-1; D is undetermined. Germline assignment: CDR1 MNHEY and CDR2 SVGAGI. With 6 bases removed from V and 1 base from J, the gap between germline ends came to 9 bases. This CDR3 comprises 13 residues. The CDR3 DNA is TGTGCCAGCAGGGGAGGAGGGAACACTGAAGCTTTCTTT. Protein sequence: CASRGGGNTEAFF.

The V and J genes are TRBV27 and TRBJ1-2; the D is unclear. Germline CDR1 and CDR2: MNHEY and SMNVEV (reference sequence). The CDR3 loop spans 14 amino acids. Trimming cost V 3 bases and J 4 bases, with 12 bases left between them. In DNA, the CDR3 is TGTGCCAGCAGTTTCACCCCTGGAGGCTATGGCTACACCTTC. This translates into CASSFTPGGYGYTF.

The chain recombines TRBV18 with TRBJ1-6; the match to TRBD1 covers 7 bases. The CDR3 consists of 13 residues. Germline V lookup: CDR1 KGHSH, CDR2 LQKENI. V lost 9 bases, J lost 5 bases, and 4 bases stayed unmatched. DNA of the CDR3: TGTGCCAGTCGCGGACAGGATAATTCACCCCTCCACTTT. Protein product: CASRGQDNSPLHF. Drawing the rest from reference TRBV18 and TRBJ1-6, the complete variable domain is NAGVMQNPRHLVRRRGQEARLRCSPMKGHSHVYWYRQLPEEGLKFMVYLQKENIIDESGMPKERFSAEFPKEGPSILRIQQVVRGDSAAYFCASRGQDNSPLHFGNGTRLTVT.

This chain uses TRBV19 with TRBJ2-5; 9 bases fit TRBD1. The better agreement between TRBJ2-7 and the DNA end casts doubt on the J call. This CDR3 contains 14 residues. CDR1 is LNHDA and CDR2 is SQIVND in the germline V gene (reference sequence). This chain's CDR3 is CASSIGQGINEQYF. CDR3 DNA: TGTGCCAGTAGTATTGGACAGGGGATCAACGAGCAGTACTTC.

This clone was observed a single time. J is TRBJ2-3 and V is TRBV5-6, with 14 bases that match TRBD2. This CDR3 has 17 residues. Trimming at V came to 4 bases and at J to 5 bases, leaving 9 bases not matched to a gene. Germline V gene data show CDR1 as SGHDT and CDR2 as YYEEEE. The CDR3 loop is CASSDETSGGVLDTQYF. The CDR3 DNA reads as TGTGCCAGCAGCGACGAGACTAGCGGGGGGGTATTAGATACGCAGTATTTT.

This clone was detected only a few times. The chain has TRBV4-3 and TRBJ2-3; TRBD1 agrees at 10 bases. CDR3 length: 17 amino acids. Germline lookup yields CDR1 LGHNA and CDR2 YSLEER. J was trimmed by 2 bases and V by 1 base; bases with no gene match: 6. CDR3: CASSQARDRGHTDTQYF. CDR3 in DNA: TGCGCCAGCAGCCAAGCCCGGGACAGGGGCCACACAGATACGCAGTATTTT.

The chain couples TRBV7-9 to TRBJ2-7; D unclear. Germline loops: CDR1 SEHNR, CDR2 FQNEAQ (reference sequence). The CDR3 sequence is 13 residues long. V lost 1 base, J lost 3 bases, and 7 bases lay in between. In DNA form, the CDR3 reads TGTGCCAGCAGCTTAGGGCCGATCTACGAGCAGTACTTC. This translates into CASSLGPIYEQYF.